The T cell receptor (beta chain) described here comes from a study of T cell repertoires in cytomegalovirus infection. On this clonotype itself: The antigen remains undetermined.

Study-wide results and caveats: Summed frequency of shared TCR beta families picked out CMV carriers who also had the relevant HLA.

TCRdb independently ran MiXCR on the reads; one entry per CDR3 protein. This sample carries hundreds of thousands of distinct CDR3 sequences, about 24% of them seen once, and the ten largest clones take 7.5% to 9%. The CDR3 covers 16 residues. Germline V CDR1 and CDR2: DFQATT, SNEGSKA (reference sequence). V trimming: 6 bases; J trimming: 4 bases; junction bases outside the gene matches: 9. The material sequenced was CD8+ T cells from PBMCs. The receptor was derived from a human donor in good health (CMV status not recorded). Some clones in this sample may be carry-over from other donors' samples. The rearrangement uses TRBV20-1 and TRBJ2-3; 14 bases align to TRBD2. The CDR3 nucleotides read TGCAGTGCGCGGACTAGCGGGGGGATAGGGGCAGATACGCAGTATTTT. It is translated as CSARTSGGIGADTQYF.